One and the same sample provided the 27 T cell receptor beta chains below, sequenced in a study of cytomegalovirus exposure and HLA in healthy donors. The PCR used 60 Vbeta and 13 Jbeta primers. Here immunoSEQ multiplex PCR was the method, and the copy in TCRdb shows in-frame clones only, minus some. The sample lists almost 200,000 clones, 70% to 80% occurring once. The sequenced sample consisted of PBMCs. These receptors came from a woman aged 30 to 39 in good health and CMV-seropositive.

The rearrangement links TRBV5-8 to TRBJ1-1; 7 positions agree with TRBD1. In germline, CDR1 is SGHTS, CDR2 YDEGEE. Unmatched junction bases numbered 2, after V lost 2 bases and J lost 1 base. CDR3 length: 14 amino acids. The DNA for the CDR3 is TGTGCCAGCAGCTTCGGGGACAGGAACACTGAAGCTTTCTTT. Its translation: CASSFGDRNTEAFF.

This chain uses TRBV10-3 with TRBJ2-2; D is perhaps TRBD1 (6 bases). This CDR3 contains 13 residues. Germline values: CDR1 ENHRY, CDR2 SYGVKD. With 5 bases removed from V and 4 bases from J, the gap between germline ends came to 8 bases. The CDR3 DNA reads TGTGCCATCAGTTACAGGGTCACCGGGGAGCTGTTTTTT. This sequence encodes CAISYRVTGELFF.

This chain joins TRBV2 and TRBJ2-4; 8 nucleotides match TRBD2. The CDR3 is 15 residues long. Germline-derived CDR1 and CDR2 are SNHLY and FYNNEI. V lost 4 bases, J lost 9 bases, and 11 bases stayed unmatched. The CDR3 spells CASSGWRGEAGIQYF. CDR3 in DNA: TGTGCCAGCAGTGGCTGGCGGGGGGAGGCTGGCATTCAGTACTTC.

V and J are TRBV7-2 and TRBJ1-6, with 12 positions matching TRBD1. J lost 5 bases, V lost 5 bases, and 7 bases had no gene match. Germline V gives CDR1 SGHTA, CDR2 FQGNSA. The CDR3 length is 17 residues. CDR3 DNA: TGTGCCAGCAGCGATAGGGACAGGGGGCGTGATAATTCACCCCTCCACTTT. It translates to CASSDRDRGRDNSPLHF.

The chain uses TRBV7-8 and TRBJ1-2, with 7 bases identical to TRBD1. The germline V gene has CDR1 SGHVS and CDR2 FQNEAQ. The CDR3 length is 17 residues. J was trimmed by 1 base and V by 4 bases; bases with no gene match: 12. CDR3 sequence (DNA): TGTGCCAGCAGCTCTTACGGGACAGAAGTTTTTAACTATGGCTACACCTTC. It encodes CASSSYGTEVFNYGYTF.

This chain connects TRBV10-1 to TRBJ1-6; 11 nucleotides agree with TRBD1. Per germline, CDR1 WNHNN and CDR2 SYGVQD (reference sequence). The CDR3 spans 13 residues. With 5 bases clipped from V and 10 bases from J, the junction kept 1 base outside the gene matches. The chain's CDR3 is CASSWDRGSPLHF. DNA of the CDR3: TGCGCCAGCAGTTGGGACAGGGGGTCACCCCTCCACTTT.

The chain carries TRBV5-1 and TRBJ2-2, with TRBD1 matching 9 bases. The CDR3 spans 16 residues. Trimming at V came to 3 bases and at J to 4 bases, leaving 7 bases not matched to a gene. The germline gives CDR1 SGHRS, CDR2 YFSETQ. The CDR3 reads CASSSSRDRATGELFF. The CDR3 DNA follows: TGCGCCAGCAGCTCCTCCCGGGACAGGGCCACCGGGGAGCTGTTTTTT.

This rearrangement joins TRBV6-1 to TRBJ2-2, with a weak D call TRBD2 (6 bases). This CDR3 has 15 residues. Germline lookup yields CDR1 MNHNS and CDR2 SASEGT. V gave up 2 bases and J gave up 10 bases, with 17 bases separating them. CDR3: CASSEFLAEGEELFF. The CDR3 nucleotides are TGTGCCAGCAGTGAATTTCTGGCGGAGGGTGAGGAGCTGTTTTTT.

The genes are TRBV21-1 and TRBJ2-1; TRBD1 is taken as the D call from the table, unchecked against the DNA. TRBV21-1 is classified as a pseudogene. The CDR3 totals 19 residues. CDR3 residues: CASSKDLERGLESYNEQFF. In DNA, the CDR3 is TGTGCCAGCAGCAAAGATTTAGAGAGGGGGTTAGAGAGCTACAATGAGCAGTTCTTC.

This chain connects TRBV11-3 to TRBJ2-3; TRBD2 matches 7 bases. This CDR3 has 15 residues. V gave up 1 base and J gave up 2 bases; unmatched junction bases: 3. Germline V gene data show CDR1 as SGHNT and CDR2 as YENEEA. CDR3 coding DNA: TGTGCCAGCAGCTTAGGCGGGAGCCCCACAGATACGCAGTATTTT. Translated, it gives CASSLGGSPTDTQYF.

The chain links TRBV4-3 to TRBJ2-1; the match to TRBD1 covers 8 bases. Germline assignment: CDR1 LGHNA and CDR2 YSLEER. The CDR3 extends over 16 amino acids. V was clipped by 4 bases and J by 8 bases; unmatched bases: 13. The CDR3 here is CASSPTDRGLVHEQFF. CDR3 coding DNA: TGCGCCAGCAGCCCAACCGACAGGGGATTAGTACATGAGCAGTTCTTC.

This clone has only a few counts. J is TRBJ2-3 and V is TRBV20-1, with 7 nucleotides matching TRBD2. Trimming took 3 bases from V and 9 from J; bases not matched to a gene: 3. Germline-derived CDR1 and CDR2 are DFQATT and SNEGSKA (reference sequence). This CDR3 is 11 amino acids long. In DNA form, the CDR3 reads TGCAGTGCTAGGACTAGCATCACGCAGTATTTT. This codes for CSARTSITQYF.

The chain employs TRBV27 and TRBJ1-5, with TRBD1 matching 9 bases. V was pared by 4 bases and J by 0 bases, with 7 bases of the junction left unmatched. The CDR3 is made up of 17 amino acids. Germline CDR1 and CDR2: MNHEY and SMNVEV (reference sequence). CDR3 sequence reads: CASSSTGGKYSNQPQHF. The CDR3 nucleotides read TGTGCCAGCAGTTCCACAGGGGGCAAATATAGCAATCAGCCCCAGCATTTT.

This chain links TRBV27 with TRBJ1-6; tentative D call: TRBD1 (6 bases). This CDR3 has 16 amino acids. CDR1 is MNHEY, CDR2 SMNVEV, per germline (reference sequence). Trimming took 6 bases from V and 0 from J, leaving 12 bases between them. CDR3 sequence (DNA): TGTGCCAGCAGCCGGGACACTGGCTCCTATAATTCACCCCTCCACTTT. Translated, it gives CASSRDTGSYNSPLHF.

The chain joins TRBV7-6 to TRBJ2-1, with 8 bases identical to TRBD2. In germline, CDR1 is SGHVS, CDR2 FNYEAQ. The CDR3 runs 15 residues. Unmatched junction bases numbered 4, after V lost 5 bases and J lost 1 base. CDR3 sequence: CASSLGRGSYNEQFF. The CDR3, as DNA: TGTGCCAGCAGCCTCGGGAGGGGGTCCTACAATGAGCAGTTCTTC.

This chain connects TRBV13 to TRBJ2-7, with 8 nucleotides matching TRBD1. V lost 5 bases to trimming and J lost 4 bases; unmatched junction nucleotides: 7. The CDR3 length is 14 residues. Germline CDR1 reads PRHDT; CDR2 reads FYEKMQ (reference sequence). CDR3 coding DNA: TGTGCCAGCAGCCCCCGGGACAGGTATTACGAGCAGTACTTC. Protein sequence: CASSPRDRYYEQYF.

This sequence joins TRBV7-9 and TRBJ2-5, with D unclear. The V and J ends lost 5 bases and 0 bases respectively, with 13 bases between them. The germline gives CDR1 SEHNR, CDR2 FQNEAQ (reference sequence). The CDR3 sequence is 15 residues long. CDR3 amino acids: CASSPGDGNQETQYF. CDR3 nucleotides: TGTGCCAGCAGCCCAGGCGATGGAAACCAAGAGACCCAGTACTTC.

The rearrangement uses TRBV25-1 and TRBJ1-6; a weak D match, TRBD1 (6 bases). Germline values: CDR1 MGHDK, CDR2 SYGVNS. V lost 4 bases to trimming and J lost 6 bases, with 7 bases between them. The CDR3 has 13 amino acids. CDR3 coding DNA: TGTGCCAGCAGTGGACAGGTTAATTCACCCCTCCACTTT. This encodes CASSGQVNSPLHF.

V and J are TRBV7-9 and TRBJ2-7; TRBD2 matches 12 bases. In germline, CDR1 is SEHNR, CDR2 FQNEAQ (reference sequence). V gave up 2 bases and J gave up 4 bases; unmatched junction bases: 6. The CDR3 has 16 residues. For the CDR3, the DNA is TGTGCCAGCAGCTTATTGGCTAGCGGGAGGGCATACGAGCAGTACTTC. Amino acids: CASSLLASGRAYEQYF.

In DNA, the CDR3 is TGTGCCAGCAGCCGAGGAGGGAACACTGAAGCTTTCTTT. Residues: CASSRGGNTEAFF. The chain carries TRBV7-9 and TRBJ1-1; D not certain. This CDR3 has 13 residues. Germline lookup yields CDR1 SEHNR and CDR2 FQNEAQ (reference sequence). V lost 5 bases and J 1 base, leaving 8 bases between the germline ends. Complete variable domain (other parts from reference TRBV7-9 and TRBJ1-1): DTGVSQNPRHKITKRGQNVTFRCDPISEHNRLYWYRQTLGQGPEFLTYFQNEAQLEKSRLLSDRFSAERPKGSFSTLEIQRTEQGDSAMYLCASSRGGNTEAFFGQGTRLTVV.

This clone was seen a single time. The chain combines TRBV7-8 with TRBJ2-7, with 10 bases identical to TRBD1. Per germline, CDR1 SGHVS and CDR2 FQNEAQ. The J segment lost 1 base and the V segment lost 5 bases, leaving 11 bases of the junction unmatched. The CDR3 runs 17 residues. The CDR3 sequence is CASSPPGQGYLSYEQYF. The CDR3 coding sequence is TGTGCCAGCAGCCCTCCGGGACAGGGGTATTTGTCCTACGAGCAGTACTTC.

This rearrangement joins TRBV6-5 to TRBJ2-3, with a tentative D call TRBD2 (6 bases). Germline CDR1 MNHEY, CDR2 SVGAGI. Trimming pared 6 bases from V and 6 bases from J, leaving 10 bases between. The CDR3 is made up of 12 amino acids. This CDR3 is CASSRGFDTQYF. The DNA for the CDR3 is TGTGCCAGCAGCCGGGGGTTCGATACGCAGTATTTT.

V usage is TRBV6-7 and J usage is TRBJ1-5; 7 bases agree with TRBD1. TRBV6-7 is flagged as an ORF with uncertain function. V shed 5 bases, J shed 5 bases, and the junction held 9 bases outside the gene matches. The CDR3 is made up of 15 amino acids. The CDR3 bases are TGTGCCAGCAGTCAAAGGGGGCTATTACATCAGCCCCAGCATTTT. This translates into CASSQRGLLHQPQHF.

The genes are TRBV7-9 and TRBJ1-2; no reliable D call. Trimming took off 1 base at V and 4 bases at J, with 13 bases between the two ends. This CDR3 is 15 amino acids long. Germline CDR1 SEHNR, CDR2 FQNEAQ (reference sequence). The CDR3 is CASSLEVSPGYGYTF. The DNA for the CDR3 is TGTGCCAGCAGCTTAGAGGTCAGCCCAGGCTATGGCTACACCTTC. Complete variable domain (other parts from reference TRBV7-9 and TRBJ1-2): DTGVSQNPRHKITKRGQNVTFRCDPISEHNRLYWYRQTLGQGPEFLTYFQNEAQLEKSRLLSDRFSAERPKGSFSTLEIQRTEQGDSAMYLCASSLEVSPGYGYTFGSGTRLTVV.

The chain is built from TRBV19 and TRBJ1-6; 8 bases align to TRBD1. The CDR3 is 15 amino acids. V gave up 0 bases and J gave up 7 bases; unmatched junction bases: 2. Germline V gives CDR1 LNHDA, CDR2 SQIVND (reference sequence). Here the CDR3 reads CASSIDGQGNSPLHF. The DNA of the CDR3 is TGTGCCAGTAGTATAGACGGACAGGGAAATTCACCCCTCCACTTT.

The chain has TRBV10-3 and TRBJ2-1; the match to TRBD2 covers 8 bases. The germline CDR1 and CDR2 sequences are ENHRY and SYGVKD. Unmatched junction bases numbered 12, after V lost 7 bases and J lost 7 bases. This CDR3 contains 15 residues. This CDR3 reads CAITPGGPGRNEQFF. CDR3 in DNA: TGTGCCATCACCCCGGGGGGGCCGGGGCGAAATGAGCAGTTCTTC.

The V call is TRBV5-1, the J call TRBJ2-2, with 12 bases matching TRBD2. The CDR3 runs to 18 residues. Trimming removed 4 bases from V and 4 bases from J; junction bases left unmatched: 11. The germline gives CDR1 SGHRS, CDR2 YFSETQ. CDR3 coding DNA: TGCGCCAGCAGCCCGGGACTAGCGGGCCACACGGGCACCGGGGAGCTGTTTTTT. Amino acids: CASSPGLAGHTGTGELFF.